This T cell receptor beta chain was documented in a study of control samples from healthy donors and cancer patients. Only in-frame clones appear in the TCRdb table, and some are missing; sequencing was by immunoSEQ multiplex PCR. The repertoire holds about 180,000 clones, with approximately 94% as singletons. Concerning this clone: This specimen includes other DNA sequences encoding the same CDR3.

V gave up 3 bases and J gave up 3 bases, with 10 bases separating them. The CDR3 runs 14 residues. CDR1 is SGDLS, CDR2 YYNGEE, per germline. The source is a man aged 30 to 39 in good health. The chain uses TRBV9 and TRBJ1-5; D is perhaps TRBD1 (6 bases). Sequencing was performed on blood. This CDR3 reads CASSATGINQPQHF. For the CDR3, the DNA is TGTGCCAGCAGCGCCACAGGGATCAATCAGCCCCAGCATTTT.